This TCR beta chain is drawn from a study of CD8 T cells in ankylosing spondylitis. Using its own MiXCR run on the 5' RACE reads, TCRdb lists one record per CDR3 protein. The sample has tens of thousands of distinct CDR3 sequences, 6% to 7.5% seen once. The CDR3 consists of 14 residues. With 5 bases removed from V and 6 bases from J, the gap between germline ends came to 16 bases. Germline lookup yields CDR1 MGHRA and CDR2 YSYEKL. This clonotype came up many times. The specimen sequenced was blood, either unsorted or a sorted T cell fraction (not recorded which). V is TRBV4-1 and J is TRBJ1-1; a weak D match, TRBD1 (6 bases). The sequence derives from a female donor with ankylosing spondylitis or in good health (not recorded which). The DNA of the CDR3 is TGCGCCAGCAGCAACAGGGCTGCTGTCGCTGAAGCTTTCTTT. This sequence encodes CASSNRAAVAEAFF.